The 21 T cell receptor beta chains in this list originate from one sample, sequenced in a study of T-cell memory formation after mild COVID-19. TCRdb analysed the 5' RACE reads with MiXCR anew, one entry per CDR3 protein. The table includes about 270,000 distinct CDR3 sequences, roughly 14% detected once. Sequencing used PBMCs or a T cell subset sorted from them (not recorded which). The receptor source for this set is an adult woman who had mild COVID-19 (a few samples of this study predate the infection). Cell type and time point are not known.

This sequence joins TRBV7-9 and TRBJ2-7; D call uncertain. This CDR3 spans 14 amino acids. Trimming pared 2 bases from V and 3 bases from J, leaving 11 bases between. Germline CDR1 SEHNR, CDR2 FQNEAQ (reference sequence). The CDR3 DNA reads TGTGCCAGCAGCTTAAGCAGTGCGGTCTACGAGCAGTACTTC. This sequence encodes CASSLSSAVYEQYF.

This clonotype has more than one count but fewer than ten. CDR3 coding DNA: TGTGCCAGCAGCGGGACAGGGCATGGCTACACCTTC. Amino acid sequence: CASSGTGHGYTF. The V gene is TRBV25-1, the J gene TRBJ1-2, with 9 bases that match TRBD1. The germline CDR1 and CDR2 sequences are MGHDK and SYGVNS. The CDR3 runs 12 residues. V lost 6 bases and J lost 6; bases outside the gene matches: 2.

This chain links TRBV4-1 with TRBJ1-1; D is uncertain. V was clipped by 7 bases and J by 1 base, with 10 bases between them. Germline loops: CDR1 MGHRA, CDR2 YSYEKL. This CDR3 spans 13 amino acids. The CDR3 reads CASMSQANTEAFF. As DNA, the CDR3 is TGCGCCAGCATGAGCCAGGCGAACACTGAAGCTTTCTTT.

CDR3 sequence reads: CAINPGYNEQFF. DNA for the CDR3: TGTGCCATCAACCCGGGCTACAATGAGCAGTTCTTC. The chain is built from TRBV10-3 and TRBJ2-1; no reliable D call. CDR1 and CDR2 (germline): ENHRY, SYGVKD. With 7 bases removed from V and 3 bases from J, the gap between germline ends came to 7 bases. This CDR3 contains 12 residues.

The CDR3 loop is CASSPGTGGSTDTQYF. The CDR3 coding sequence is TGTGCCAGCAGCCCGGGGACGGGGGGGAGCACAGATACGCAGTATTTT. The chain uses TRBV7-6 and TRBJ2-3, with TRBD2 matching over 8 bases. Per the germline V gene, CDR1 is SGHVS and CDR2 is FNYEAQ. This CDR3 region has 16 residues. V was clipped by 5 bases and J by 0 bases; unmatched bases: 7.

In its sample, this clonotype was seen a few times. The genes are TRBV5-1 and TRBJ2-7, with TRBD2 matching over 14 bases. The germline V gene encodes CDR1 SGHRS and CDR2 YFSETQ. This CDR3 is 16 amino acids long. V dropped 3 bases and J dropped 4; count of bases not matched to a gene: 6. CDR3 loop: CASSWGLAGDNYEQYF. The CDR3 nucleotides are TGCGCCAGCAGCTGGGGACTAGCGGGGGACAATTACGAGCAGTACTTC.

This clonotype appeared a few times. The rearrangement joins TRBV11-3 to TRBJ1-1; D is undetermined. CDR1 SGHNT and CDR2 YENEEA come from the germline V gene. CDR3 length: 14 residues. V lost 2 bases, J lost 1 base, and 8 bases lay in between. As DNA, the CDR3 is TGTGCCAGCAGCTTACGACGGACGAACACTGAAGCTTTCTTT. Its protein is CASSLRRTNTEAFF.

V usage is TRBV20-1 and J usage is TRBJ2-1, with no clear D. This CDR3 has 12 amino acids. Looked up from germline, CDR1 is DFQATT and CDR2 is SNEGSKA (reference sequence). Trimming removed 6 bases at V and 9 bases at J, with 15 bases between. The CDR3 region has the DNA TGCAGTGCAGGGTCGGTTTTAAGTGAGCAGTTCTTC. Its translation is CSAGSVLSEQFF.

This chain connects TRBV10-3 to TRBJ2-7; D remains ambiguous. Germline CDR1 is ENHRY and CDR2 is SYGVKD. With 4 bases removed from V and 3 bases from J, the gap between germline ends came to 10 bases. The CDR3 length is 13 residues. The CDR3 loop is CAISVERNYEQYF. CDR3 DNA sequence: TGTGCCATCAGTGTTGAGAGAAACTACGAGCAGTACTTC.

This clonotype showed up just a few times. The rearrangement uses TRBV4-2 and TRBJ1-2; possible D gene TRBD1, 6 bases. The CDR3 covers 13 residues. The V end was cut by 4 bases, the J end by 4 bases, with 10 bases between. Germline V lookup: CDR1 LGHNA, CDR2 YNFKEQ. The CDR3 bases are TGTGCCAGCAGCCTCGGCAGGGGCTATGGCTACACCTTC. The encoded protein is CASSLGRGYGYTF.

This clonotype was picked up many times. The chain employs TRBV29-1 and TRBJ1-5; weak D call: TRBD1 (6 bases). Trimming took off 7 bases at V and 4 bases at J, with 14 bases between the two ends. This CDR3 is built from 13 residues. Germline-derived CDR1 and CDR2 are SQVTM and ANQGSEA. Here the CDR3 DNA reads TGCAGCGCCGGAAGGGGGGGGAATCAGCCCCAGCATTTT. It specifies CSAGRGGNQPQHF.

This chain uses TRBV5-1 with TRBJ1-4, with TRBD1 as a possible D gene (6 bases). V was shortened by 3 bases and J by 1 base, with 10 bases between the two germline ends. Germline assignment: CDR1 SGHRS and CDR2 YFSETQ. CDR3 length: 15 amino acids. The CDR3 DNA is TGCGCCAGCAGCTCGATAGGGGGAACTAATGAAAAACTGTTTTTT. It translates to CASSSIGGTNEKLFF.

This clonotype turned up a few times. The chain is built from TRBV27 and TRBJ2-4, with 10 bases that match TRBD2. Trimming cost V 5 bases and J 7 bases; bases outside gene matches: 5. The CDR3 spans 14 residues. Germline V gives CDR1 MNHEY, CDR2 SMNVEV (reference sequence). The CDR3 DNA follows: TGTGCCAGCAGTGGGTCTAGCGGGAGCAACATTCAGTACTTC. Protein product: CASSGSSGSNIQYF.

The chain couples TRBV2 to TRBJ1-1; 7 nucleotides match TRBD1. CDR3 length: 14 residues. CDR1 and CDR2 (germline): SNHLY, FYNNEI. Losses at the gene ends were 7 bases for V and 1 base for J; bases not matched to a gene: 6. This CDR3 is CASKSTGKNTEAFF. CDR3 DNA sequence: TGTGCCAGCAAATCGACAGGGAAGAACACTGAAGCTTTCTTT.

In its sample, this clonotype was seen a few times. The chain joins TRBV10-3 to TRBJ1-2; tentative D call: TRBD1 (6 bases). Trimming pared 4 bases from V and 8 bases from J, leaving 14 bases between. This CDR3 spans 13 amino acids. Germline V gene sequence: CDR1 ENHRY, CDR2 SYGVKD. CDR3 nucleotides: TGTGCCATCAGTGCCGAAGGGGGTGGCGGCTACACCTTC. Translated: CAISAEGGGGYTF.

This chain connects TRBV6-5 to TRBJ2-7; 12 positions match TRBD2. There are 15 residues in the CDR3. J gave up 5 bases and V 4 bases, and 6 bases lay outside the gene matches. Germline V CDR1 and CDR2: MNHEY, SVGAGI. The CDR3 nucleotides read TGTGCCAGCAGTTCACTAGCGGGAGGCGACAACGAGCAGTACTTC. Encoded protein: CASSSLAGGDNEQYF.

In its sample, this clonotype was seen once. For the CDR3, the DNA is TGTGCCAGCAGCTTAGTCACCTATGAGCAGTTCTTC. Its protein product is CASSLVTYEQFF. The chain carries TRBV7-9 and TRBJ2-1, with unresolved D. CDR3 length: 12 residues. In germline, CDR1 is SEHNR, CDR2 FQNEAQ (reference sequence). Trimming left V 1 base short and J 8 bases short, with 6 bases between.

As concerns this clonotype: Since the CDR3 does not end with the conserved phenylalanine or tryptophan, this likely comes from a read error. The CDR3 DNA is TGCAGCGTTGGGGGGGGTCCCGGGCAGCCCCAGCATATT. Amino acid sequence: CSVGGGPGQPQHI. The chain joins TRBV29-1 to TRBJ1-5; D is possibly TRBD1 (5 bases). Germline V CDR1 and CDR2: SQVTM, ANQGSEA. This CDR3 comprises 13 residues. Trimming shortened V by 4 bases and J by 7 bases, and 14 bases separated the two germline ends.

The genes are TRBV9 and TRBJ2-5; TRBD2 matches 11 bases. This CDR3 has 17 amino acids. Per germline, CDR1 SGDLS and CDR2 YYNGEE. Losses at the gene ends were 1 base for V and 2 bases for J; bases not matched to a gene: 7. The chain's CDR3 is CASSVYGLAGDQETQYF. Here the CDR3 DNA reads TGTGCCAGCAGCGTATACGGACTAGCGGGTGATCAAGAGACCCAGTACTTC.

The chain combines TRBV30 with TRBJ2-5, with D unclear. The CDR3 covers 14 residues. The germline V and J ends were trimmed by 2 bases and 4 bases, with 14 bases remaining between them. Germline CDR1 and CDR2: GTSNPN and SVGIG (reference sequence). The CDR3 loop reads CAWSKGAGGETQYF. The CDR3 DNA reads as TGTGCCTGGAGTAAAGGAGCAGGCGGAGAGACCCAGTACTTC.

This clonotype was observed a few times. The CDR3 spells CASREGNNSPLHF. For the CDR3, the DNA is TGTGCCAGCAGGGAGGGGAATAATTCACCCCTCCACTTT. The V and J genes are TRBV12-3 or TRBV12-4 and TRBJ1-6; maybe TRBD1 (5 bases). With 6 bases removed from V and 5 bases from J, the gap between germline ends came to 8 bases. CDR3 length: 13 residues.